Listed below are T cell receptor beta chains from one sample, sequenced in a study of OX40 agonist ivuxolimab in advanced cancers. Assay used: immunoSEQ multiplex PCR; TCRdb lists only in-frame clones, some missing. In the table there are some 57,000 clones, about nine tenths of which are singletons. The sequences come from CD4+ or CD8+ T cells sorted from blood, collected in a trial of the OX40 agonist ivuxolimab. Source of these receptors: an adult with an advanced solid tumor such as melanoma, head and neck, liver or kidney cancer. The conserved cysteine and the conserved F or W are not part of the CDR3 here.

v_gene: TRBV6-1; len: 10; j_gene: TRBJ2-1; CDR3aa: ASSEARREQF
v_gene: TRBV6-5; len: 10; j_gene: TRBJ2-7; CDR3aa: ASSPTSYEQY
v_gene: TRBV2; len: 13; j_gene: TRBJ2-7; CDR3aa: ASREGQISSYEQY
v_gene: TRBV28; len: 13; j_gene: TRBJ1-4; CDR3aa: ASSFSGTGNEKLF
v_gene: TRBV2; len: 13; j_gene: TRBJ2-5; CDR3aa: ASSELASPQETQY
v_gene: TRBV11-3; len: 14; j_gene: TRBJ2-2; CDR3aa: ASSLGDGGNTGELF
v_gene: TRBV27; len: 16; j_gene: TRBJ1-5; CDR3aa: ASSSFYGQGGGNQPQH
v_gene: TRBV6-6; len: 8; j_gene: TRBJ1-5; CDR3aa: ASINQPQH
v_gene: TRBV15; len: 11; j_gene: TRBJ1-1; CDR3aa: ATSRPGTGQAF
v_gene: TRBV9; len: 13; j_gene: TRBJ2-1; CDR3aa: ASSPPASPTNEQF
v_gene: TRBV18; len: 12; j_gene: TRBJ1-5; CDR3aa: ASSPSEGNQPQH
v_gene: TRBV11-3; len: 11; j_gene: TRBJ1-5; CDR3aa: ASSLDRGQPQH
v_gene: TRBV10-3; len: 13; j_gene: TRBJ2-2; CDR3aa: AISRDTSNTGELF
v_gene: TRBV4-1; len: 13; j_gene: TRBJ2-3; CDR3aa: ASSRPQLAVDTQY
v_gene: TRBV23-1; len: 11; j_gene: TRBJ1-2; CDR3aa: ASPGQGSGGYT
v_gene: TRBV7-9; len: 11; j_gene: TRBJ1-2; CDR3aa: ASSLVREDGYT
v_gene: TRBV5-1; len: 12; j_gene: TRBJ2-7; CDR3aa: ASRHGQGAYEQY
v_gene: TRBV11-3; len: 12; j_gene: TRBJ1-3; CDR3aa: ASSSSPQGNTIY
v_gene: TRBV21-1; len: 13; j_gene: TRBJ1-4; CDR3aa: ASSEQGTGGEKLF
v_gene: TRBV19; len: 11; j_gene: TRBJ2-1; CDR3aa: ASSITVHNEQF
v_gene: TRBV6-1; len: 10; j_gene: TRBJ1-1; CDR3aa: ASSEGRTEAF
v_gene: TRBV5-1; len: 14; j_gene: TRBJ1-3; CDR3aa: ASSDIQGRAGNTIY
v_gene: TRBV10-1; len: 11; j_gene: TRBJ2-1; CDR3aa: ASIPHPDNEQF
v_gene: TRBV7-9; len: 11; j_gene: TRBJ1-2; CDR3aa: ASSLDTGHGYT
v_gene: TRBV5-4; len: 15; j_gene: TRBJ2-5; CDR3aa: ASSLDWTSGSGETQY
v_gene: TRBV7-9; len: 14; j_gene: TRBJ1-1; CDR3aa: ASSMPQIFTNTEAF
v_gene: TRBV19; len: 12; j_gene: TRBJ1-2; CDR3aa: ASSIDRANYGYT
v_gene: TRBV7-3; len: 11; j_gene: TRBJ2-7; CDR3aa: ASSLGGNREQY
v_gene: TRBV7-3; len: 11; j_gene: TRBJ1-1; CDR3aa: ASSPTGPTEAF
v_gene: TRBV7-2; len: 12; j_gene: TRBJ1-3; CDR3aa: ASTIRTAGNTIY
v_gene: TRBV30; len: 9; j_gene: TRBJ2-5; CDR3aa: AWKRQETQY